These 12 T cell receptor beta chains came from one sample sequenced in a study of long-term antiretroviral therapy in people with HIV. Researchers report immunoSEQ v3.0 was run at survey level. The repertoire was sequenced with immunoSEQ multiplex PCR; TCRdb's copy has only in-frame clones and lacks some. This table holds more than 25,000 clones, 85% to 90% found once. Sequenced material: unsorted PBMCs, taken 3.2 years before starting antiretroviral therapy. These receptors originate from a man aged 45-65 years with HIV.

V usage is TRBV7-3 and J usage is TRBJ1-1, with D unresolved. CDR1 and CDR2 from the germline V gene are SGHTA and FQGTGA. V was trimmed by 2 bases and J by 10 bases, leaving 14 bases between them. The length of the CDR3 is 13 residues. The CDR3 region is CASSLGSAQAAFF. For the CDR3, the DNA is TGTGCCAGCAGCTTAGGGTCGGCACAAGCAGCTTTCTTT.

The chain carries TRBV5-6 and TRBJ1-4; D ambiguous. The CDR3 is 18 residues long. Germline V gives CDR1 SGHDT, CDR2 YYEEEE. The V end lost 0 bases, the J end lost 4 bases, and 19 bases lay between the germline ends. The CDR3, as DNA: TGTGCCAGCAGCTTGGGGCCGATAACGGAAGGGCTTAATGAAAAACTGTTTTTT. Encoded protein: CASSLGPITEGLNEKLFF. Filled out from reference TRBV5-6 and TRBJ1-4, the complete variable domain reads DAGVTQSPTHLIKTRGQQVTLRCSPKSGHDTVSWYQQALGQGPQFIFQYYEEEERQRGNFPDRFSGHQFPNYSSELNVNALLLGDSALYLCASSLGPITEGLNEKLFFGSGTQLSVL.

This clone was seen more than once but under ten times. Here the CDR3 reads CASSSPGRPDQHF. For the CDR3, the DNA is TGTGCCAGCAGTTCCCCTGGGCGCCCGGACCAGCATTTT. This chain uses TRBV6-5 with TRBJ1-5; D not resolved. The length of the CDR3 is 13 residues. From germline, CDR1 is MNHEY and CDR2 SVGAGI. The V end lost 4 bases, the J end lost 12 bases, and 16 bases lay between the germline ends.

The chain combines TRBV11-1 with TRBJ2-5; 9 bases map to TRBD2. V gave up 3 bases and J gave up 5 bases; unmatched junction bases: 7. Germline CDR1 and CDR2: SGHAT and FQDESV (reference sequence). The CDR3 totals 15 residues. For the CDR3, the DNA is TGTGCCAGCAGCTTTATTAGCGGGGGACGGGAGACCCAGTACTTC. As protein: CASSFISGGRETQYF. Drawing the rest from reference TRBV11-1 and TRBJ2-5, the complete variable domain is EAEVAQSPRYKITEKSQAVAFWCDPISGHATLYWYRQILGQGPELLVQFQDESVVDDSQLPKDRFSAERLKGVDSTLKIQPAELGDSAMYLCASSFISGGRETQYFGPGTRLLVL.

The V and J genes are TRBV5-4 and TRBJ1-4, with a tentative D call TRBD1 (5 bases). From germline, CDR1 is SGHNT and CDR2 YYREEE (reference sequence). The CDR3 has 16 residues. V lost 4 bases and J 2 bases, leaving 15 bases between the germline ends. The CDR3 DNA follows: TGTGCCAGCAGCCCGGGTGGGGCCTCTACTAATGAAAAACTGTTTTTT. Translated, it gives CASSPGGASTNEKLFF. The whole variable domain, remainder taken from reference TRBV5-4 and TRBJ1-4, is ETGVTQSPTHLIKTRGQQVTLRCSSQSGHNTVSWYQQALGQGPQFIFQYYREEENGRGNFPPRFSGLQFPNYSSELNVNALELDDSALYLCASSPGGASTNEKLFFGSGTQLSVL.

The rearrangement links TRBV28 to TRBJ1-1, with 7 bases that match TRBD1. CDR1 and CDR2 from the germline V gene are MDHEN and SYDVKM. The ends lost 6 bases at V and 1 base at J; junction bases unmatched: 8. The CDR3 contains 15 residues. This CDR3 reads CASRLSTGANTEAFF. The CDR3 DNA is TGTGCCAGCAGGCTTAGTACAGGGGCGAACACTGAAGCTTTCTTT.

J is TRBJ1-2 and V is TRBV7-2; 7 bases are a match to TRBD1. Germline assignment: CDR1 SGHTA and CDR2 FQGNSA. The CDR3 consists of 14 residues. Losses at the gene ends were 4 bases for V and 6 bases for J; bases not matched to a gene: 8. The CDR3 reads CASSSSRGTDGYTF. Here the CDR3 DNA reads TGTGCCAGCAGCTCCAGCCGGGGGACAGATGGCTACACCTTC.

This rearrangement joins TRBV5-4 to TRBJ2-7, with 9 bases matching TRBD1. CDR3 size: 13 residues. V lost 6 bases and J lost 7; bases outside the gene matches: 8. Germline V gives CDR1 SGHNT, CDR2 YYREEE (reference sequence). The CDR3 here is CASIRDRVGEQYF. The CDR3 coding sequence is TGTGCCAGCATCCGGGACAGGGTGGGAGAGCAGTACTTC.

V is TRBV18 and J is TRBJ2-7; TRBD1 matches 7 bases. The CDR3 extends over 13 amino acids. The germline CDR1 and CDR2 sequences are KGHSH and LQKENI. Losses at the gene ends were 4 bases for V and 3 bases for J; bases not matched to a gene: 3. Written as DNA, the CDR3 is TGTGCCAGCTCACAAGGACAGGACTACGAGCAGTACTTC. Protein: CASSQGQDYEQYF.

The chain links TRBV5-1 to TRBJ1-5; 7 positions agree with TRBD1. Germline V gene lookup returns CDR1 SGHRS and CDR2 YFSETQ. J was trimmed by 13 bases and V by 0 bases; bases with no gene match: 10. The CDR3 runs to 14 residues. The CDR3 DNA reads TGCGCCAGCAGCTTGGGAGGGTCGGGACAGTTACAGCATTTT. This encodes CASSLGGSGQLQHF.

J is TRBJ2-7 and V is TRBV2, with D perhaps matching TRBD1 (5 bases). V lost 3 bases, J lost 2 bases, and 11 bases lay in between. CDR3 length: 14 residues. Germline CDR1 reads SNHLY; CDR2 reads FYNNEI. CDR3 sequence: CASSDSGQAYEQYF. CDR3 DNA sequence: TGTGCCAGCAGTGATTCTGGACAAGCCTACGAGCAGTACTTC.

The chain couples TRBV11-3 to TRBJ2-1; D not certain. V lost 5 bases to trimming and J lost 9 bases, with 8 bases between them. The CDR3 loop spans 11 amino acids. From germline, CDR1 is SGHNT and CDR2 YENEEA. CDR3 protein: CASSQGSEQFF. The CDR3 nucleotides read TGTGCCAGCAGCCAAGGTAGTGAGCAGTTCTTC.